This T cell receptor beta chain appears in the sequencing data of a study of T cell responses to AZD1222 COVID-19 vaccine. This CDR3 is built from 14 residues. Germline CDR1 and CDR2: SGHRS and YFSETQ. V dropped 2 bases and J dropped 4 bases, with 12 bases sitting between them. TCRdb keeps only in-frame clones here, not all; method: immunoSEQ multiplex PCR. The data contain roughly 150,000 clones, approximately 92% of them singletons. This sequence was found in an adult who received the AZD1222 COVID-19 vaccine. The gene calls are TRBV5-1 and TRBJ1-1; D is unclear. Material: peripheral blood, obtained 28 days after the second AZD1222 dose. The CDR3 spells CASSFGAVGTEAFF. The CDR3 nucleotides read TGCGCCAGCAGCTTTGGAGCAGTTGGCACTGAAGCTTTCTTT.